Its frequency marks the clone carrying this T cell receptor (beta chain) as medium-sized. Its antigen is not known. This sample is part of a study of human CD8 memory T cell subsets. Notes on the study in general: Chao1-based estimation suggested that stem-like memory T cells exhibit greater diversity than precursor exhausted T cells.

Germline lookup yields CDR1 SGHAT and CDR2 FQNNGV. This CDR3 spans 12 amino acids. Libraries targeted TCR beta using 5' RACE with UMIs. TCRdb reanalyzed the 5' RACE reads, giving one entry per CDR3 protein sequence and no DNA. Its clone listing holds 6,500 to 8,000 distinct CDR3 sequences. This TCR derives from a human donor in good health. Input material: CD8+ T cells from PBMCs. The J gene is TRBJ2-1, the V gene TRBV11-2; TCRdb's D call of TRBD1 is untestable without DNA. The CDR3 loop reads CASSAKGDEQFF.